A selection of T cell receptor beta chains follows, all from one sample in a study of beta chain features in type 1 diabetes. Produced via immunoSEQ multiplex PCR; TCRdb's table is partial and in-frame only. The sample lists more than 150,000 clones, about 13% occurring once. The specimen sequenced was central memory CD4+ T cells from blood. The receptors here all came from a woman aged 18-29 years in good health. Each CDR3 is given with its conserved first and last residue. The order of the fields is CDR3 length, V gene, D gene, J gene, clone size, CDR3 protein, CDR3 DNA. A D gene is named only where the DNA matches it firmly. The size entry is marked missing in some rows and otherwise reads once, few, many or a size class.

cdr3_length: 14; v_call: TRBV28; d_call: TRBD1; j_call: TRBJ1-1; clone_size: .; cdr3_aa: CASTSGQGVGEAFF; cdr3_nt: TGTGCCAGCACCTCGGGACAGGGGGTTGGTGAAGCTTTCTTT
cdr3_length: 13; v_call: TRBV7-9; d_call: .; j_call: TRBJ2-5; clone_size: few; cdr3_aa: CASSLRSGETQYF; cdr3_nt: TGTGCCAGCAGCTTACGGTCGGGAGAGACCCAGTACTTC
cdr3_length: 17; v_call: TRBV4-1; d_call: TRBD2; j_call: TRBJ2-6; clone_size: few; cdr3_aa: CASSQRWEGAGANVLTF; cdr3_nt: TGCGCCAGCAGCCAAAGGTGGGAGGGAGCTGGGGCCAACGTCCTGACTTTC
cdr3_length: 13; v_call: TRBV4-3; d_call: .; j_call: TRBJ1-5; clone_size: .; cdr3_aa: CASSPQENQPQHF; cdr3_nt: TGCGCCAGCAGCCCACAGGAAAATCAGCCCCAGCATTTT
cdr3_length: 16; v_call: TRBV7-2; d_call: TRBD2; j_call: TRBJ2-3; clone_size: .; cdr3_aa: CASISLRGLVMDTQYF; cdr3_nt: TGTGCCAGCATTTCACTCCGGGGACTAGTCATGGATACGCAGTATTTT
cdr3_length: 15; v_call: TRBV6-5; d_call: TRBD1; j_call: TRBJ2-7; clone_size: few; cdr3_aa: CASSPDRGSSYEQYF; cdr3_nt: TGTGCCAGCAGCCCCGACAGGGGTTCCTCCTACGAGCAGTACTTC
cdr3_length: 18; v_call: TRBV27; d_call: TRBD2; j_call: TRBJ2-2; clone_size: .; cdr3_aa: CASSWTSGRAGDTGELFF; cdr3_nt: TGTGCCAGCAGTTGGACTAGCGGGAGGGCCGGGGACACCGGGGAGCTGTTTTTT
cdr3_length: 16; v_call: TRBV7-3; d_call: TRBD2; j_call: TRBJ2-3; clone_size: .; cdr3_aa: CASSPLRRGEGDTQYF; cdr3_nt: TGTGCCAGCAGCCCCCTTCGACGCGGGGAGGGAGATACGCAGTATTTT
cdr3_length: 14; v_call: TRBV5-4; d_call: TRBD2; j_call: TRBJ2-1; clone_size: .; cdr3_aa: CASTPGGAQSEQFF; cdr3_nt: TGTGCCAGCACCCCGGGAGGGGCGCAGAGTGAGCAGTTCTTC
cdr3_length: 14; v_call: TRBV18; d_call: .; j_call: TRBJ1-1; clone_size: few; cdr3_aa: CASSQIQVNTEAFF; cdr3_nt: TGTGCCAGCTCACAGATACAGGTGAACACTGAAGCTTTCTTT
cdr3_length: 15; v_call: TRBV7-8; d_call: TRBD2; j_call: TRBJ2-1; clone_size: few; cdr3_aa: CASSFSGSPYNEQFF; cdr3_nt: TGTGCCAGCAGCTTTAGCGGGAGTCCCTACAATGAGCAGTTCTTC
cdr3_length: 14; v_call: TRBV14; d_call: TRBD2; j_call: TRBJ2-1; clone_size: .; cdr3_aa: CASSQAGGYDEQFF; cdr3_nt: TGTGCCAGCTCCCAAGCGGGAGGGTATGATGAGCAGTTCTTC
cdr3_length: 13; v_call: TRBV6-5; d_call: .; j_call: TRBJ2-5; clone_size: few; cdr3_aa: CASGREIRETQYF; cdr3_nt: TGTGCCAGCGGGCGGGAAATAAGAGAGACCCAGTACTTC
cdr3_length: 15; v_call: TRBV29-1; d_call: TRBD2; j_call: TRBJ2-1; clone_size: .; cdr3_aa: CSVGPLAGGPNEQFF; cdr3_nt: TGCAGCGTTGGGCCGCTAGCGGGAGGGCCCAATGAGCAGTTCTTC
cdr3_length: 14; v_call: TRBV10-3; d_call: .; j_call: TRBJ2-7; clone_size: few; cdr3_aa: CATDPTARSYEQYF; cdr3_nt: TGTGCCACCGATCCGACAGCTAGGTCCTACGAGCAGTACTTC
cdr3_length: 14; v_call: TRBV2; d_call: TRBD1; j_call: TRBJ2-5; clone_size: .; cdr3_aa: CASRKTGVLETQYF; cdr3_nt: TGTGCCAGCAGAAAGACAGGGGTCCTAGAGACCCAGTACTTC
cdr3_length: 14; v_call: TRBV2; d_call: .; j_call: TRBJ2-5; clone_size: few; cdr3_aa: CASSPGGGAETQYF; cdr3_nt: TGTGCCAGCAGCCCCGGAGGGGGCGCAGAGACCCAGTACTTC
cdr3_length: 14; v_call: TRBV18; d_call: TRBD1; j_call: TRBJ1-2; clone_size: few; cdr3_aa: CASSPTDRAHGYTF; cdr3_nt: TGTGCCAGCTCACCGACCGACAGGGCTCATGGCTACACCTTC
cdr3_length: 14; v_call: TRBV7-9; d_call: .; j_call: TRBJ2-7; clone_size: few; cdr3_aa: CASSLLGSSYEQYF; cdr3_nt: TGTGCCAGCAGCCTGTTGGGGAGTTCCTACGAGCAGTACTTC
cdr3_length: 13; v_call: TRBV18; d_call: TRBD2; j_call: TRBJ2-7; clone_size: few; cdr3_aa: CASRPGLADEQYF; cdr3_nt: TGTGCCAGCCGTCCCGGACTAGCGGACGAGCAGTACTTC
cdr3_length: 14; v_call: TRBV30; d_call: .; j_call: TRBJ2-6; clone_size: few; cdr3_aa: CAWSQAGGANVLTF; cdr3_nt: TGTGCCTGGAGTCAGGCGGGTGGGGCCAACGTCCTGACTTTC
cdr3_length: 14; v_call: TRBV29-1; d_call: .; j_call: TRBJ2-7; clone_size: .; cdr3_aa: CSVGVPRGPYEQYF; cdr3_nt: TGCAGCGTTGGCGTCCCCAGGGGTCCCTACGAGCAGTACTTC
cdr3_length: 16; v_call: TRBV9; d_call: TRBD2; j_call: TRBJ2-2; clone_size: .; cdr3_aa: CASSVAAGANTGELFF; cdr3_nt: TGTGCCAGCAGCGTGGCAGCGGGGGCGAACACCGGGGAGCTGTTTTTT
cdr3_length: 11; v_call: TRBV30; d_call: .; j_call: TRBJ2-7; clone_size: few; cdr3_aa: CAWQGLYEQYF; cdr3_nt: TGTGCCTGGCAGGGATTATACGAGCAGTACTTC
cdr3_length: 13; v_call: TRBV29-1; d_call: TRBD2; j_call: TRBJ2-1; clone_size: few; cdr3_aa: CSGGTSGYNEQFF; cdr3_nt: TGCAGCGGGGGGACTAGCGGGTACAATGAGCAGTTCTTC
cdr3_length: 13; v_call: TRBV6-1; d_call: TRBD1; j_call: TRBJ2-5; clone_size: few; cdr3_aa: CASRDRDGGTQYF; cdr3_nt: TGTGCCAGCAGAGACAGGGATGGAGGGACCCAGTACTTC
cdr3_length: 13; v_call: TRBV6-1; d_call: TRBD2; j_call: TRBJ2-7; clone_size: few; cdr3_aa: CASSKREGYEQYF; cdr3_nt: TGTGCCAGCAGTAAGCGGGAGGGCTACGAGCAGTACTTC
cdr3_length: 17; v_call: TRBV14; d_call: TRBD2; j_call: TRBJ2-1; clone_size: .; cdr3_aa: CASSQHTGLAAYNEQFF; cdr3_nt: TGTGCCAGCAGCCAGCACACGGGACTAGCGGCCTACAATGAGCAGTTCTTC
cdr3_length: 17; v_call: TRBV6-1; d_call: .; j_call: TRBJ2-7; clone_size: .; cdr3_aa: CASSERGSAEDSYEQYF; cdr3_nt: TGTGCCAGCAGTGAAAGGGGGTCGGCGGAGGACTCCTACGAGCAGTACTTC
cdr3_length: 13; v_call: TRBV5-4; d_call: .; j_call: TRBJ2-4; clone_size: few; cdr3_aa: CASSLDGINIQYF; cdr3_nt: TGTGCCAGCAGCCTGGACGGGATAAACATTCAGTACTTC
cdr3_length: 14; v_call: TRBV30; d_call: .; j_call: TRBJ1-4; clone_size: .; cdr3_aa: CAWSVGGDNEKLFF; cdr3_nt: TGTGCCTGGAGTGTAGGCGGGGATAATGAAAAACTGTTTTTT
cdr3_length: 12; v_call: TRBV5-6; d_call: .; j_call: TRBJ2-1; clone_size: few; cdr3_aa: CASSRSRNEQFF; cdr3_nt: TGTGCCAGCAGCCGATCCAGGAATGAGCAGTTCTTC
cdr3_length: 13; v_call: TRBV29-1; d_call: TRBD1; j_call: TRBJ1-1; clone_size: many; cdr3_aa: CSVERDRNTEAFF; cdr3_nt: TGCAGCGTCGAACGGGACAGAAACACTGAAGCTTTCTTT
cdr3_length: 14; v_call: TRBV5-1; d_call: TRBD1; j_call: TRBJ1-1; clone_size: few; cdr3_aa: CASSQQGLNTEAFF; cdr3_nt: TGCGCCAGCAGTCAACAGGGGCTGAACACTGAAGCTTTCTTT
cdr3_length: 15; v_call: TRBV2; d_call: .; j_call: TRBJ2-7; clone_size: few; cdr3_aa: CASSGTLGSSYEQYF; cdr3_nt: TGTGCCAGCAGCGGAACCTTGGGGAGCTCCTACGAGCAGTACTTC
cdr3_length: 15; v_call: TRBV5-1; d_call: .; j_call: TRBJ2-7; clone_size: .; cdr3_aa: CASSLSRDLSYEQYF; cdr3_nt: TGCGCCAGCAGCTTGTCGCGGGACCTCTCCTACGAGCAGTACTTC
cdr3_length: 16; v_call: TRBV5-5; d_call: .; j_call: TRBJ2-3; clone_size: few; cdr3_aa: CASSKQGMGFTDTQYF; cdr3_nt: TGTGCCAGCAGCAAACAGGGCATGGGGTTTACAGATACGCAGTATTTT
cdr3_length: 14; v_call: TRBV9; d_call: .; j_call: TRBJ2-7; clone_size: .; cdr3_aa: CASSPQVALDEQYF; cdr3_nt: TGTGCCAGCAGCCCCCAGGTGGCCCTCGACGAGCAGTACTTC
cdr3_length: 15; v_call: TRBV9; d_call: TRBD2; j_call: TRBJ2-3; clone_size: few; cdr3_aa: CASSVYSGSPDTQYF; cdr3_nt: TGTGCCAGCAGCGTCTATAGCGGGAGCCCAGATACGCAGTATTTT
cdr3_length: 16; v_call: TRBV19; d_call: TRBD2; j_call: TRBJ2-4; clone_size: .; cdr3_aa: CASSITTQGGRNIQYF; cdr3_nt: TGTGCCAGTAGTATAACCACCCAGGGCGGGAGAAACATTCAGTACTTC
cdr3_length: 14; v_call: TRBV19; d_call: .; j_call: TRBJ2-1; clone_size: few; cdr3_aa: CATRRGSGYNEQFF; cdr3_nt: TGTGCCACGAGGAGGGGATCGGGCTACAATGAGCAGTTCTTC
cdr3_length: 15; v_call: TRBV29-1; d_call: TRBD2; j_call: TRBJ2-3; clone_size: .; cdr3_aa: CSVGTSGRVTDTQYF; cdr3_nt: TGCAGCGTCGGGACTAGCGGGAGGGTGACAGATACGCAGTATTTT
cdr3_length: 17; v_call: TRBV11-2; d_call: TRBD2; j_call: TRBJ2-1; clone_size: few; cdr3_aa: CASSLLAGPSSYNEQFF; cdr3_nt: TGTGCCAGCAGCTTACTAGCGGGACCGAGCTCCTACAATGAGCAGTTCTTC
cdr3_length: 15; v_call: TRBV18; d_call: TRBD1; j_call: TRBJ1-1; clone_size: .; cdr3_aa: CASSLIDRGTAEAFF; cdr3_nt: TGTGCCAGCTCACTGATCGACAGGGGGACTGCTGAAGCTTTCTTT
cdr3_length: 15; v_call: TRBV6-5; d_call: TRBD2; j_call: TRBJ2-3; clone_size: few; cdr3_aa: CASSPVSGVRDTQYF; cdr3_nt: TGTGCCAGCAGCCCGGTTAGCGGGGTACGAGATACGCAGTATTTT
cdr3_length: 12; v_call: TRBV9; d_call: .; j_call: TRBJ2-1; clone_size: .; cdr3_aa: CASSVEGGEQFF; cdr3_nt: TGTGCCAGCAGCGTCGAGGGAGGCGAGCAGTTCTTC
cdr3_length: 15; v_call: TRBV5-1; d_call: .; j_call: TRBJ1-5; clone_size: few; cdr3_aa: CASSLGGGRDQPQHF; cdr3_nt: TGCGCCAGCAGCTTGGGGGGGGGCAGGGATCAGCCCCAGCATTTT
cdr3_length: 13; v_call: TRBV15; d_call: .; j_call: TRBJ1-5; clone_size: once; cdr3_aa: CATSRDGNQPQHF; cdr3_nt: TGTGCCACCAGCAGAGACGGGAATCAGCCCCAGCATTTT
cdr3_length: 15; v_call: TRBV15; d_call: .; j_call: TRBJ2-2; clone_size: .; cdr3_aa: CATSPQVGNTGELFF; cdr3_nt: TGTGCCACCAGCCCCCAGGTGGGGAACACCGGGGAGCTGTTTTTT
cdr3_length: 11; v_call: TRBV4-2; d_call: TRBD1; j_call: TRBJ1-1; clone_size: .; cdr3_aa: CASSQQGLAFF; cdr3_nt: TGTGCCAGCAGTCAACAGGGGCTCGCTTTCTTT
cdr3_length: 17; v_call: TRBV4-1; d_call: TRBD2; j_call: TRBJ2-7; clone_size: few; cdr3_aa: CASSQGPRLAGSYEQYF; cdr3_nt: TGCGCCAGCAGCCAAGGCCCTCGGCTAGCGGGCTCCTACGAGCAGTACTTC
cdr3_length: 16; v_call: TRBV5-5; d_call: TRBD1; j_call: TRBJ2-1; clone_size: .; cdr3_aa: CASSLFGTGGYNEQFF; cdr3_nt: TGTGCCAGCAGCTTGTTTGGGACAGGGGGCTACAATGAGCAGTTCTTC
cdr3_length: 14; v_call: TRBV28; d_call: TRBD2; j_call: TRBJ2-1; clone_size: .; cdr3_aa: CASSSLAGGNEQFF; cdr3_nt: TGTGCCAGCAGCTCTCTAGCGGGAGGCAATGAGCAGTTCTTC